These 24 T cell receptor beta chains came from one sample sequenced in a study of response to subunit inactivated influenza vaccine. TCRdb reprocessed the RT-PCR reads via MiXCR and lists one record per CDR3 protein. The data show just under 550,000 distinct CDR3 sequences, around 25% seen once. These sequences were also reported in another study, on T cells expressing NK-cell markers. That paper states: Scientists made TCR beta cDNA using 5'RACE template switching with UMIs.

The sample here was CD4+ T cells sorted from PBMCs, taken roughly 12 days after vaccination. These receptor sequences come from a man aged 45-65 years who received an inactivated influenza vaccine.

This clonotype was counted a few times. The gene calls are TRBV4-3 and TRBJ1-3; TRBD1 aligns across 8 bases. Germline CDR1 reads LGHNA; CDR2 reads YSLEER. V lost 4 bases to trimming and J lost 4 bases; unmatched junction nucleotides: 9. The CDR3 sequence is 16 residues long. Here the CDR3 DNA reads TGCGCCAGCAGCCCGACCCGGACAGGGACCGGAAACACCATATATTTT. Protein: CASSPTRTGTGNTIYF.

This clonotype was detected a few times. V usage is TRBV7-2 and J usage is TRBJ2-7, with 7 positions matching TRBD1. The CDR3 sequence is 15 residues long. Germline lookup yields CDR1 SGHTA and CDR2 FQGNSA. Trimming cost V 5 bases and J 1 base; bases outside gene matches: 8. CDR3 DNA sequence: TGTGCCAGCAGCCCGAAAGGGGGCACATCCTACGAGCAGTACTTC. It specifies CASSPKGGTSYEQYF.

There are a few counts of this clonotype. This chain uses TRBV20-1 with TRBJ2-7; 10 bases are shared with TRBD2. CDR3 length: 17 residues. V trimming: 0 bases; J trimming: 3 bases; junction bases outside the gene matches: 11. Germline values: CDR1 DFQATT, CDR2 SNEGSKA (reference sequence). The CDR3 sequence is CSARDLASGSFNYEQYF. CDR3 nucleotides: TGCAGTGCTAGAGATTTGGCTAGCGGGAGCTTCAACTACGAGCAGTACTTC.

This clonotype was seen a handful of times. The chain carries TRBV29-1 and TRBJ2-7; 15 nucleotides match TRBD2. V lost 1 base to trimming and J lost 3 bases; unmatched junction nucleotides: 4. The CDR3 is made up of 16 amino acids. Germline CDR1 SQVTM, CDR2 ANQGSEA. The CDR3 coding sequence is TGCAGCGTTGAAGGGACTAGCGGGAGGGCGAGCTACGAGCAGTACTTC. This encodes CSVEGTSGRASYEQYF.

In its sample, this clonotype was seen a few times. The CDR3 DNA reads TGTGCCAGCAGCTTACTTGTCAGGACTACCGAGCAGTACTTC. Protein product: CASSLLVRTTEQYF. The chain joins TRBV7-9 to TRBJ2-7; possible D gene TRBD2, 6 bases. V was trimmed by 2 bases and J by 6 bases, leaving 14 bases between them. Germline V gives CDR1 SEHNR, CDR2 FQNEAQ (reference sequence). The length of the CDR3 is 14 residues. Based on the CDR3 plus reference TRBV7-9 and TRBJ2-7, the full variable domain is DTGVSQNPRHKITKRGQNVTFRCDPISEHNRLYWYRQTLGQGPEFLTYFQNEAQLEKSRLLSDRFSAERPKGSFSTLEIQRTEQGDSAMYLCASSLLVRTTEQYFGPGTRLTVT.

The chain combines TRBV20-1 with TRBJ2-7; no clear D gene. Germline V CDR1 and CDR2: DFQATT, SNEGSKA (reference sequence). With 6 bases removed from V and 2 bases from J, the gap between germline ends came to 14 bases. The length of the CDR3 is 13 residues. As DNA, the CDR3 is TGCAGTGCCCGAACTGCCGTGCCCTACGAGCAGTACTTC. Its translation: CSARTAVPYEQYF.

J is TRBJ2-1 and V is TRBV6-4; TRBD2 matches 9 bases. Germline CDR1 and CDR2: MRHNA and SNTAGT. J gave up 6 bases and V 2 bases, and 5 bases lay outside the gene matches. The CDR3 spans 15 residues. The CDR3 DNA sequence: TGTGCCAGCAGTGACGTTAGCGGGGGTACCAATGAGCAGTTCTTC. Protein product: CASSDVSGGTNEQFF.

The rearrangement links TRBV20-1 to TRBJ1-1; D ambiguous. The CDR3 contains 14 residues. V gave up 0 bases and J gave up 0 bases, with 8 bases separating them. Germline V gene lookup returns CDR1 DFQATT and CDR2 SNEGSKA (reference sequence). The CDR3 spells CSARDRPMNTEAFF. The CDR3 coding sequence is TGCAGTGCTAGAGATAGACCGATGAACACTGAAGCTTTCTTT.

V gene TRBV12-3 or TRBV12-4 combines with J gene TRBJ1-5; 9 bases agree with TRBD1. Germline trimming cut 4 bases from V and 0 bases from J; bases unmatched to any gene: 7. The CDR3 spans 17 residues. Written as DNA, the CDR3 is TGTGCCAGCAGTTCCGGGACAGGGACATATAGCAATCAGCCCCAGCATTTT. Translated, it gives CASSSGTGTYSNQPQHF.

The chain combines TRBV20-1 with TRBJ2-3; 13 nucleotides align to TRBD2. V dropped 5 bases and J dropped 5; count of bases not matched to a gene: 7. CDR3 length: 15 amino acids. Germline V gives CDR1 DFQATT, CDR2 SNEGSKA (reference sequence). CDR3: CSAAGLAGALDTQYF. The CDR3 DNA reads TGCAGTGCTGCAGGACTAGCGGGGGCTTTAGATACGCAGTATTTT.

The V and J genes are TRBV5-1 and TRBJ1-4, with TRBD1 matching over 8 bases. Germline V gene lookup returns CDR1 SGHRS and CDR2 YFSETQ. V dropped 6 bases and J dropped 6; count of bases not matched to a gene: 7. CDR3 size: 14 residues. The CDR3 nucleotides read TGCGCCAGCAAGGACAGGGACACAGATGAAAAACTGTTTTTT. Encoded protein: CASKDRDTDEKLFF.

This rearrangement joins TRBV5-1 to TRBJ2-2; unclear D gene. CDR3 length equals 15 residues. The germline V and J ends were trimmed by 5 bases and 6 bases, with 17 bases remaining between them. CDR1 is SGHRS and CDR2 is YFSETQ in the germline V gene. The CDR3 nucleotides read TGCGCCAGCAGTCAACTGTCCCATACCCCCGGGGAGCTGTTTTTT. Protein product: CASSQLSHTPGELFF.

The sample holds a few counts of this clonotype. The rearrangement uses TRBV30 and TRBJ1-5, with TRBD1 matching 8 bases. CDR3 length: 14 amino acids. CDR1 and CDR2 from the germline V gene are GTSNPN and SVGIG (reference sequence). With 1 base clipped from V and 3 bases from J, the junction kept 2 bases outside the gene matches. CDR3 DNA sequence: TGTGCCTGGAGTGCGGGACAGGTCAATCAGCCCCAGCATTTT. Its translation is CAWSAGQVNQPQHF.

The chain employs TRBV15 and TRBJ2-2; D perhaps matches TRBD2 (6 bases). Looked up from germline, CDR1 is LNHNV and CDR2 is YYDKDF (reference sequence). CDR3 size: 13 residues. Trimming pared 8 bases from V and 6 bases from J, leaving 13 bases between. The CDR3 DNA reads TGTGCCACCGGCCAAGGAGGGGCCGGGGAGCTGTTTTTT. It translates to CATGQGGAGELFF.

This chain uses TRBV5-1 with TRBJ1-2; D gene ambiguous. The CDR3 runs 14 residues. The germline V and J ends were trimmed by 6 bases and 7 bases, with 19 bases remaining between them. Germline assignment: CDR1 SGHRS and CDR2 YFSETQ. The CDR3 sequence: CASTLAGSSSGYTF. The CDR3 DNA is TGCGCCAGCACCCTAGCCGGCAGCTCAAGTGGCTACACCTTC. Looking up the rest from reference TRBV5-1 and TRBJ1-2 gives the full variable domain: KAGVTQTPRYLIKTRGQQVTLSCSPISGHRSVSWYQQTPGQGLQFLFEYFSETQRNKGNFPGRFSGRQFSNSRSEMNVSTLELGDSALYLCASTLAGSSSGYTFGSGTRLTVV.

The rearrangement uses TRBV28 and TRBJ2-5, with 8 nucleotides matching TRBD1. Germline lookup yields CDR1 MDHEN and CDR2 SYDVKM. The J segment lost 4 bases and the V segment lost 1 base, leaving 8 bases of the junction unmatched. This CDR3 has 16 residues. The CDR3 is CASSLSRTGRRETQYF. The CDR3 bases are TGTGCCAGCAGTTTATCCCGGACAGGGAGAAGAGAGACCCAGTACTTC.

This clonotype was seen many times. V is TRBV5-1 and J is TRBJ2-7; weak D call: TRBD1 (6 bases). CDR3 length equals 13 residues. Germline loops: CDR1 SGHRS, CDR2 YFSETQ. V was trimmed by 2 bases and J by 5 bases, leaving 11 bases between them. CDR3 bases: TGCGCCAGCAGCTTCCAGGGGAACAACGAGCAGTACTTC. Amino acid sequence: CASSFQGNNEQYF.

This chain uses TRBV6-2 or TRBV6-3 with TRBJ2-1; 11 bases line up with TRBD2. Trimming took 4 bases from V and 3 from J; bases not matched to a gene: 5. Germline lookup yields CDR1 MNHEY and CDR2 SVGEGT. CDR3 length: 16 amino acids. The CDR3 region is CASSSRLAGFYNEQFF. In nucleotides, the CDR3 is TGTGCCAGCAGTTCCCGACTAGCGGGGTTCTACAATGAGCAGTTCTTC.

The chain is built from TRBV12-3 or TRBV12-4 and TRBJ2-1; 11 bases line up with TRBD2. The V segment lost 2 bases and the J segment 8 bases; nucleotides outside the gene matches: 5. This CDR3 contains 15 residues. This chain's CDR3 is CASSLLVSGGDEQFF. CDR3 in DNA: TGTGCCAGCAGTTTATTGGTTAGCGGGGGGGATGAGCAGTTCTTC.

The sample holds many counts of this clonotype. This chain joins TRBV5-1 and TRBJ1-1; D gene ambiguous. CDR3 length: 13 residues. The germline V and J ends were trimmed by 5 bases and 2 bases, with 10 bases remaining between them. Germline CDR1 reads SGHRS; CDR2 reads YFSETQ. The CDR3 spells CASRLGFNTEAFF. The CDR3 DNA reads TGCGCCAGCAGACTAGGATTTAACACTGAAGCTTTCTTT.

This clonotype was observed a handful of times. CDR3 sequence: CASSPDGLNSPLHF. DNA of the CDR3: TGCGCCAGCAGCCCGGACGGACTTAATTCACCCCTCCACTTT. This chain joins TRBV5-1 and TRBJ1-6, with unresolved D. The CDR3 runs 14 residues. The germline CDR1 and CDR2 sequences are SGHRS and YFSETQ. Trimming cost V 4 bases and J 6 bases, with 11 bases left between them.

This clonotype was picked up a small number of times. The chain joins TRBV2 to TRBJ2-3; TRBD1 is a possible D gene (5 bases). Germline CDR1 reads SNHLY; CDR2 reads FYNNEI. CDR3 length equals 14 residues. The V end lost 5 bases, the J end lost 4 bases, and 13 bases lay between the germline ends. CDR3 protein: CASSSLQGADTQYF. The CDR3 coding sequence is TGTGCCAGCAGTTCCCTCCAGGGCGCAGATACGCAGTATTTT.

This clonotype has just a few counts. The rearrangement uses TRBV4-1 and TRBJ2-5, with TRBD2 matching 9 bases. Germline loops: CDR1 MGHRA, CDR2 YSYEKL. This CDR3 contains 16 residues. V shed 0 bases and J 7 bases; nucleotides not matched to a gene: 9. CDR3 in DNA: TGCGCCAGCAGCCAAGAGATTGCTAGCGGGATTCGGACCCAGTACTTC. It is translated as CASSQEIASGIRTQYF.

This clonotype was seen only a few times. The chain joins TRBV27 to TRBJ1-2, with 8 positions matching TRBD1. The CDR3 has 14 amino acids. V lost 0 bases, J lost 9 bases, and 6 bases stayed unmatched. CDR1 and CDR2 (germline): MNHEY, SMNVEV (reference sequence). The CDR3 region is CASSLSQGAGSYTF. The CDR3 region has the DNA TGTGCCAGCAGTTTATCCCAGGGGGCTGGGAGCTACACCTTC.